These 22 T cell receptor beta chains were sequenced from one sample in a study of regulatory T cells in long-lasting Graves disease. Time point of the sample: persistent/refractory GD, antithyroid drugs over 5 years with positive TRAb. PBMC RNA served as the TCR library source. Researchers made TCR beta libraries by using iRepertoire HTBI primers and running Arm-PCR on CDR3 regions. TCRdb called the multiplex PCR reads again in MiXCR, with one record for every CDR3 protein. The sample consists of about 400,000 distinct CDR3 sequences, under 25% of them appearing once. The specimen comprised peripheral blood mononuclear cells (PBMCs), sampled when the disease was refractory, from a patient treated with antithyroid drugs. All receptors come from a female donor with Graves disease.

In its sample, this clonotype was seen many times. The rearrangement links TRBV11-2 to TRBJ1-4; no reliable D call. CDR1 and CDR2 from the germline V gene are SGHAT and FQNNGV. CDR3 length equals 14 residues. V lost 2 bases, J lost 6 bases, and 10 bases lay in between. As DNA, the CDR3 is TGTGCCAGCAGCTTATCGCGTGGGTATGAAAAACTGTTTTTT. Translation gives CASSLSRGYEKLFF.

The rearrangement links TRBV12-3 or TRBV12-4 to TRBJ2-3; D might be TRBD1 or TRBD2, each matching 5 bases. CDR3 length equals 16 residues. V lost 4 bases and J 6 bases, leaving 20 bases between the germline ends. CDR3 nucleotide sequence: TGTGCCAGCAGTTCACCCGGGACCCCGATTAAGGATACGCAGTATTTT. Its translation: CASSSPGTPIKDTQYF.

The chain is built from TRBV28 and TRBJ1-6; 9 bases fit TRBD1. V shed 10 bases, J shed 7 bases, and the junction held 11 bases outside the gene matches. The V gene's germline CDR1 is MDHEN and CDR2 SYDVKM. This CDR3 has 15 residues. CDR3 residues: CATVPGQGRNSPLHF. The DNA of the CDR3 is TGTGCCACCGTCCCGGGACAGGGTCGAAATTCACCCCTCCACTTT.

There are many counts of this clonotype. The DNA for the CDR3 is TGCAGTGCTGCTGCGGGACTAGCGCAAGAGACCCAGTACTTC. This encodes CSAAAGLAQETQYF. J is TRBJ2-5 and V is TRBV20-1; 10 positions agree with TRBD2. Germline V gives CDR1 DFQATT, CDR2 SNEGSKA (reference sequence). CDR3 length: 14 amino acids. Losses at the gene ends were 5 bases for V and 2 bases for J; bases not matched to a gene: 5.

Many counts were recorded for this clonotype. The chain carries TRBV12-3 or TRBV12-4 and TRBJ2-4; 8 bases are a match to TRBD2. V lost 3 bases and J lost 5; bases outside the gene matches: 3. The length of the CDR3 is 14 residues. The CDR3 region is CASSLRLAQNIQYF. CDR3 bases: TGTGCCAGCAGTTTGCGACTAGCGCAAAACATTCAGTACTTC.

In this sample, this clonotype turned up a few times. This chain uses TRBV7-3 with TRBJ2-7, with TRBD2 matching 8 bases. V lost 5 bases and J lost 1; bases outside the gene matches: 7. The CDR3 loop spans 15 amino acids. Germline CDR1 is SGHTA and CDR2 is FQGTGA. The CDR3 bases are TGTGCCAGCAGCCCGACGGGAGGGCCGTCCTACGAGCAGTACTTC. It translates to CASSPTGGPSYEQYF.

This clonotype has at least ten counts. The rearrangement uses TRBV11-2 and TRBJ2-7; 11 positions agree with TRBD2. Germline-derived CDR1 and CDR2 are SGHAT and FQNNGV. CDR3 length equals 15 residues. The J segment lost 6 bases and the V segment lost 0 bases, leaving 4 bases of the junction unmatched. CDR3 in amino acids: CASSLDIAGGPEQYF. The CDR3 nucleotides are TGTGCCAGCAGCTTAGATATAGCGGGAGGGCCCGAGCAGTACTTC.

This clonotype was picked up many times. The chain has TRBV28 and TRBJ2-5; perhaps TRBD2 as D (6 bases). CDR3 length: 15 residues. CDR1 is MDHEN, CDR2 SYDVKM, per germline. The ends were cut back, 0 bases at V and 5 bases at J, with 13 bases in the middle. The CDR3 reads CASSLWEEGGETQYF. The CDR3 DNA sequence: TGTGCCAGCAGTTTATGGGAGGAGGGTGGGGAGACCCAGTACTTC. The variable domain in full, completed from reference TRBV28 and TRBJ2-5, reads DVKVTQSSRYLVKRTGEKVFLECVQDMDHENMFWYRQDPGLGLRLIYFSYDVKMKEKGDIPEGYSVSREKKERFSLILESASTNQTSMYLCASSLWEEGGETQYFGPGTRLLVL.

The chain joins TRBV20-1 to TRBJ1-6, with TRBD1 identical over 9 bases. V dropped 3 bases and J dropped 8; count of bases not matched to a gene: 2. The V gene's germline CDR1 is DFQATT and CDR2 SNEGSKA (reference sequence). This CDR3 has 13 residues. CDR3 residues: CSASRDRDSPLHF. CDR3 coding DNA: TGCAGTGCTAGTAGGGACAGGGATTCACCCCTCCACTTT.

This clonotype occurred a few times. This chain joins TRBV20-1 and TRBJ2-7; tentatively, D is TRBD1 or TRBD2 (5 bases each). This CDR3 is 15 amino acids long. The germline CDR1 and CDR2 sequences are DFQATT and SNEGSKA (reference sequence). V was trimmed by 0 bases and J by 7 bases, leaving 19 bases between them. This CDR3 reads CSARESLAQSGEQYF. CDR3 DNA sequence: TGCAGTGCTAGAGAGTCGCTAGCTCAATCAGGGGAGCAGTACTTC.

The chain joins TRBV2 to TRBJ1-5; D is uncertain. Germline CDR1 is SNHLY and CDR2 is FYNNEI. With 2 bases removed from V and 0 bases from J, the gap between germline ends came to 8 bases. The CDR3 loop spans 15 amino acids. CDR3 in DNA: TGTGCCAGCAGTGAAAGCTTAGATAGCAATCAGCCCCAGCATTTT. As protein: CASSESLDSNQPQHF.

This clonotype was found many times. The chain combines TRBV11-2 with TRBJ2-4; D remains unclear. Germline V gene data show CDR1 as SGHAT and CDR2 as FQNNGV. CDR3 length: 17 residues. The V end was cut by 5 bases, the J end by 0 bases, with 17 bases between. CDR3 bases: TGTGCCAGCAGCGGGAACAGTCAGACCTTAGCCAAAAACATTCAGTACTTC. Protein product: CASSGNSQTLAKNIQYF. Supplemented by reference TRBV11-2 and TRBJ2-4, the full variable domain reads EAGVAQSPRYKIIEKRQSVAFWCNPISGHATLYWYQQILGQGPKLLIQFQNNGVVDDSQLPKDRFSAERLKGVDSTLKIQPAKLEDSAVYLCASSGNSQTLAKNIQYFGAGTRLSVL.

In this sample, this clonotype turned up many times. The chain is built from TRBV5-1 and TRBJ2-7; D call uncertain. The CDR3 length is 16 residues. Trimming removed 1 base from V and 3 bases from J, with 17 bases in between. The germline gives CDR1 SGHRS, CDR2 YFSETQ. Here the CDR3 reads CASSLLPDPKVYEQYF. The CDR3 region has the DNA TGCGCCAGCAGCTTGTTGCCTGATCCTAAAGTCTACGAGCAGTACTTC.

The CDR3 DNA sequence: TGTGCCAGCAGTCTCCGGTGGGGCACCACCTGGGAGCAGTACTTC. This encodes CASSLRWGTTWEQYF. V usage is TRBV28 and J usage is TRBJ2-7, with TRBD1 as a possible D gene (5 bases). The CDR3 is 15 amino acids. The V gene lost 5 bases and the J gene lost 7 bases, with 21 bases spanning the gap. Germline V gives CDR1 MDHEN, CDR2 SYDVKM.

The chain combines TRBV9 with TRBJ2-7; possibly TRBD2 for D (5 bases). CDR3 size: 15 residues. Trimming pared 4 bases from V and 5 bases from J, leaving 19 bases between. Germline V gene data show CDR1 as SGDLS and CDR2 as YYNGEE. The CDR3 bases are TGTGCCAGCAGCTCCTTTTCCGCGGGTTTCGACGAGCAGTACTTC. It yields the protein CASSSFSAGFDEQYF.

Remarks on this clonotype: Possible read error: a much larger clone is one base away. The V call is TRBV30, the J call TRBJ1-4; TRBD1 might be the D (5 bases). The length of the CDR3 is 14 residues. The germline CDR1 and CDR2 sequences are GTSNPN and SVGIG (reference sequence). CDR3 nucleotide sequence: TGTGCCTGGAGTTTTGGGGCCCTTAATGAAAAACTGCTTTTT. Translated: CAWSFGALNEKLLF.

Notes on this clonotype: This could be a read error, since a much larger clone is one nucleotide away. V usage is TRBV7-9 and J usage is TRBJ1-4; no firm D call. V was shortened by 8 bases and J by 5 bases, with 6 bases between the two germline ends. There are 11 residues in the CDR3. CDR1 SEHNR and CDR2 FQNEAQ come from the germline V gene (reference sequence). This CDR3 is CASGANEKLFF. Written as DNA, the CDR3 is TGTGCCAGCGGCGCGAATGAAAAACTGTTTTTT. The whole variable domain, filled in from reference TRBV7-9 and TRBJ1-4, reads DTGVSQNPRHKITKRGQNVTFRCDPISEHNRLYWYRQTLGQGPEFLTYFQNEAQLEKSRLLSDRFSAERPKGSFSTLEIQRTEQGDSAMYLCASGANEKLFFGSGTQLSVL.

This clonotype was detected ten times or more. The chain joins TRBV3-1 to TRBJ2-2; 9 nucleotides align to TRBD2. Germline trimming cut 6 bases from V and 5 bases from J; bases unmatched to any gene: 4. Germline V gene sequence: CDR1 LGHDT, CDR2 YNNKEL (reference sequence). The CDR3 extends over 14 amino acids. DNA of the CDR3: TGTGCCAGCAGAGCGGGAGGATGGACCGGGGAGCTGTTTTTT. Protein product: CASRAGGWTGELFF.

This clonotype was seen more than once but under ten times. This chain uses TRBV12-3 or TRBV12-4 with TRBJ1-1; tentative D call: TRBD1 (6 bases). The CDR3 has 13 amino acids. Trimming left V 2 bases short and J 12 bases short, with 16 bases between. The CDR3 DNA reads as TGTGCCAGCAGTTTACAGGGCGGGGGCAGGACTTTCTTT. It codes for CASSLQGGGRTFF.

The chain combines TRBV5-1 with TRBJ2-7, with D maybe TRBD2 (6 bases). This CDR3 has 18 amino acids. The germline V gene encodes CDR1 SGHRS and CDR2 YFSETQ. V gave up 3 bases and J gave up 3 bases, with 25 bases separating them. Written as DNA, the CDR3 is TGCGCCAGCAGCTCAGCGTTACTGGGGGGACGTAGGATCTACGAGCAGTACTTC. Translating gives CASSSALLGGRRIYEQYF. The whole variable domain, filled in from reference TRBV5-1 and TRBJ2-7, reads KAGVTQTPRYLIKTRGQQVTLSCSPISGHRSVSWYQQTPGQGLQFLFEYFSETQRNKGNFPGRFSGRQFSNSRSEMNVSTLELGDSALYLCASSSALLGGRRIYEQYFGPGTRLTVT.

The chain employs TRBV6-1 and TRBJ2-2; D perhaps matches TRBD2 (5 bases). Germline V CDR1 and CDR2: MNHNS, SASEGT. This CDR3 spans 13 amino acids. V was pared by 8 bases and J by 4 bases, with 11 bases between. The CDR3 region has the DNA TGTGCCAGCCGAGGGCCAAGCACCGGGGAGCTGTTTTTT. Translation gives CASRGPSTGELFF.

This clonotype has ten or more counts. The chain recombines TRBV29-1 with TRBJ1-1; unclear D gene. The ends were cut back, 6 bases at V and 3 bases at J, with 17 bases in the middle. The germline V gene encodes CDR1 SQVTM and CDR2 ANQGSEA. This CDR3 contains 14 residues. The CDR3 loop is CSVQNHGMYTEAFF. CDR3 coding DNA: TGCAGCGTCCAAAACCACGGGATGTACACTGAAGCTTTCTTT.